The rows below give T cell receptor beta chains drawn from one sample of a study of vaccination and CD4 T cells after COVID-19. Via MiXCR, TCRdb re-called the PCR reads, giving one row per CDR3 protein. Among under 20,000 distinct CDR3 sequences listed, less than 50% were seen once. These receptors have no known antigen. Sequenced here: CD4+ T cells from blood, cultured in vitro, sampled after SARS-CoV-2 vaccination. These receptors were obtained from a human donor who had recovered from COVID-19. CDR3s include the opening cysteine and the closing phenylalanine or tryptophan. Fields, in order: clone size, V gene, CDR3 protein. Size values are once, few and many counts, or a class for expanded clones, and some rows have none.

size: NA; V: TRBV19; CDR3: CASIPSSGIAGELFF
size: NA; V: TRBV7-9; CDR3: CASSLLGSAKNIQYF
size: NA; V: TRBV20-1; CDR3: CSATTVGMAKNIQYF
size: NA; V: TRBV18; CDR3: CASSSPTVNIQYF
size: few; V: TRBV20-1; CDR3: CSAISPGNTGELFF
size: NA; V: TRBV7-2; CDR3: CASSARGYNEQFF
size: few; V: TRBV20-1; CDR3: CSALSILADIYNEQFF
size: few; V: TRBV5-1; CDR3: CASSFGTGVADTQYF
size: few; V: TRBV20-1; CDR3: CSARDQVRVPGANVLTF
size: NA; V: TRBV7-9; CDR3: CASSLEVGNSPLHF
size: NA; V: TRBV2; CDR3: CASTADRFANTGELFF
size: NA; V: TRBV7-6; CDR3: CASSLASSGSGETQYF
size: NA; V: TRBV5-4; CDR3: CASSVRTGAGNTIYF
size: medium-sized; V: TRBV30; CDR3: CAWSNLRAHNTF
size: few; V: TRBV20-1; CDR3: CSAVGESGNTIYF
size: NA; V: TRBV20-1; CDR3: CSARDRNYQETQYF
size: NA; V: TRBV5-4; CDR3: CASRGGLAGEETQYF
size: NA; V: TRBV27; CDR3: CASRSSRLTGSSYGYTF
size: few; V: TRBV20-1; CDR3: CSANGGIENSPLHF
size: NA; V: TRBV24-1; CDR3: CATSEEGRNQPQHF
size: NA; V: TRBV19; CDR3: CASSRGGWQPQHF